These T cell receptor beta chains were read from a single sample in a study of blood T cell repertoires in COVID-19. Assay used: immunoSEQ multiplex PCR; TCRdb lists only in-frame clones, some missing. This table holds 150,000 or so clones, 83% found once. The sequenced sample consisted of peripheral blood. These receptors were obtained from an older woman with COVID-19, enrolled during active disease. The CDR3 runs from the conserved cysteine through the conserved F or W. Each record gives: J gene, D gene, clone size, V gene, CDR3 protein, CDR3 DNA. A D gene is named only where the DNA matches it firmly. Clone sizes are given selectively: once, few, many, or a class where the clone is expanded.

TRBJ2-5,-,-,TRBV11-1,CASTHRDIGETQYF,TGTGCCAGCACCCACAGGGACATTGGGGAGACCCAGTACTTC
TRBJ1-2,TRBD1,-,TRBV5-4,CASSSSGTGKWGYTF,TGTGCCAGCAGCTCCTCCGGGACAGGAAAGTGGGGCTACACCTTC
TRBJ1-2,-,once,TRBV19,CASSGLTNGYGYTF,TGTGCCAGTTCAGGCCTTACCAACGGCTATGGCTACACCTTC
TRBJ1-2,TRBD1,-,TRBV5-1,CASSLGTGPEGYTF,TGCGCCAGCAGCTTGGGGACAGGGCCCGAGGGCTACACCTTC
TRBJ2-1,TRBD2,once,TRBV13,CASSQGTSSEDEQFF,TGTGCCAGCAGCCAAGGGACTAGTTCAGAGGATGAGCAGTTCTTC
TRBJ2-2,-,-,TRBV19,CASSISGGRGGELFF,TGTGCCAGTAGTATAAGTGGGGGGAGAGGCGGGGAGCTGTTTTTT
TRBJ2-1,TRBD2,-,TRBV30,CAWSVSGGANEQFF,TGTGCCTGGAGTGTCAGCGGGGGGGCCAATGAGCAGTTCTTC
TRBJ1-2,TRBD1,few,TRBV11-2,CASSSPRTGGYTF,TGTGCCAGCAGCTCGCCGCGGACAGGAGGCTACACCTTC
TRBJ1-6,-,-,TRBV6-5,CASGTLSSYNSPLHF,TGTGCCAGCGGGACACTTAGCTCCTATAATTCACCCCTCCACTTT
TRBJ2-1,-,few,TRBV7-3,CASSPTGNEQFF,TGTGCCAGCAGCCCAACAGGGAATGAGCAGTTCTTC